The 14 T cell receptor beta chains below come from one sample, sequenced in a study of blood T cell repertoires in COVID-19. Clones were sequenced by immunoSEQ multiplex PCR, and TCRdb holds only the in-frame ones, with some missing. The repertoire holds around 72,000 clones, with around 90% as singletons. Sequenced: peripheral blood. The receptor source for this set is a middle-aged man with acute or convalescent COVID-19.

The chain is built from TRBV27 and TRBJ1-5, with D unresolved. Per germline, CDR1 MNHEY and CDR2 SMNVEV (reference sequence). This CDR3 contains 14 residues. The V end lost 1 base, the J end lost 7 bases, and 11 bases lay between the germline ends. The CDR3, as DNA: TGTGCCAGCAGTTTATTGGGAGAAGGGCAGCCCCAGCATTTT. This gives the protein CASSLLGEGQPQHF.

The rearrangement uses TRBV15 and TRBJ2-7; perhaps TRBD1 as D (6 bases). There are 18 residues in the CDR3. V was pared by 4 bases and J by 3 bases, with 25 bases between. Germline V lookup: CDR1 LNHNV, CDR2 YYDKDF (reference sequence). Here the CDR3 reads CATSKTRAGQRRYYEQYF. The CDR3 DNA is TGTGCCACCAGCAAAACGAGGGCAGGACAGCGAAGGTACTACGAGCAGTACTTC.

V is TRBV6-5 and J is TRBJ1-5; D unclear. The CDR3 contains 14 residues. Germline CDR1 reads MNHEY; CDR2 reads SVGAGI. V shed 5 bases and J shed 1 base, with 9 bases lying between them. The CDR3 loop is CASSTIGSNQPQHF. The CDR3 DNA sequence: TGTGCCAGCAGTACGATCGGGAGCAATCAGCCCCAGCATTTT.

J is TRBJ2-7 and V is TRBV6-6; TRBD1 agrees at 7 bases. V lost 2 bases and J lost 1; bases outside the gene matches: 5. Germline V lookup: CDR1 MNHNY, CDR2 SVGAGI (reference sequence). The CDR3 runs to 15 residues. CDR3 nucleotide sequence: TGTGCCAGCAGTTACGAAGGGACAGCATCCTACGAGCAGTACTTC. Translated: CASSYEGTASYEQYF.

The V call is TRBV6-1, the J call TRBJ1-5; 7 bases fit TRBD1. The V gene end was trimmed by 1 base and the J gene end by 5 bases; junction bases not matched to a gene: 8. Germline V gene lookup returns CDR1 MNHNS and CDR2 SASEGT. There are 16 residues in the CDR3. The CDR3 DNA sequence: TGTGCCAGCAGTGAAGAGACAGGGCTTACGTATCAGCCCCAGCATTTT. Translation: CASSEETGLTYQPQHF.

The genes are TRBV2 and TRBJ2-3; TRBD2 aligns across 8 bases. The V and J ends lost 4 bases and 4 bases, in that order; junction bases with no gene match: 7. The CDR3 covers 15 residues. Germline CDR1 is SNHLY and CDR2 is FYNNEI. The CDR3 protein is CASSATSARADTQYF. The CDR3 coding sequence is TGTGCCAGCAGTGCGACTAGCGCTCGGGCAGATACGCAGTATTTT.

The chain joins TRBV7-9 to TRBJ1-2, with D unresolved. Germline V gives CDR1 SEHNR, CDR2 FQNEAQ (reference sequence). The CDR3 runs to 13 residues. Deletions cut 1 base from V and 4 bases from J, with 7 bases between. CDR3 amino acids: CASSLVQSYGYTF. CDR3 nucleotides: TGTGCCAGCAGCTTAGTACAGAGCTATGGCTACACCTTC.

The CDR3 spells CASSSGQIPGNQPQHF. Here the CDR3 DNA reads TGTGCCAGTAGTTCTGGACAGATCCCAGGCAATCAGCCCCAGCATTTT. This chain uses TRBV19 with TRBJ1-5, with a tentative D call TRBD1 (6 bases). The length of the CDR3 is 16 residues. Trimming removed 5 bases from V and 2 bases from J, with 16 bases in between. Germline V lookup: CDR1 LNHDA, CDR2 SQIVND (reference sequence).

The V gene is TRBV27, the J gene TRBJ2-7; a weak D match, TRBD1 (5 bases). Germline CDR1 and CDR2: MNHEY and SMNVEV (reference sequence). V was trimmed by 0 bases and J by 0 bases, leaving 9 bases between them. The CDR3 sequence is 15 residues long. CDR3 DNA: TGTGCCAGCAGTTTATCGATGGACACCTCCTACGAGCAGTACTTC. Amino acid sequence: CASSLSMDTSYEQYF.

The chain combines TRBV6-1 with TRBJ1-5; 7 bases fit TRBD1. Germline values: CDR1 MNHNS, CDR2 SASEGT. Losses at the gene ends were 2 bases for V and 5 bases for J; bases not matched to a gene: 6. The CDR3 runs 15 residues. The CDR3 reads CASSEIWDSHQPQHF. The DNA for the CDR3 is TGTGCCAGCAGTGAAATTTGGGACAGCCATCAGCCCCAGCATTTT.

The DNA of the CDR3 is TGTGCCAGCAGTTCTATATATATGGGGGACAGGGTTGGCTACACCTTC. It yields the protein CASSSIYMGDRVGYTF. The chain joins TRBV28 to TRBJ1-2; 9 nucleotides align to TRBD1. This CDR3 is 16 amino acids long. V shed 4 bases and J 7 bases; nucleotides not matched to a gene: 13. The germline gives CDR1 MDHEN, CDR2 SYDVKM.

The chain links TRBV7-8 to TRBJ2-5; TRBD2 aligns across 7 bases. J lost 2 bases, V lost 5 bases, and 11 bases had no gene match. CDR3 size: 16 residues. Per the germline V gene, CDR1 is SGHVS and CDR2 is FQNEAQ. CDR3 in DNA: TGTGCCAGCAGCGACATCGTATCTAGCGGACAAGAGACCCAGTACTTC. It encodes CASSDIVSSGQETQYF.

The chain recombines TRBV2 with TRBJ2-2, with TRBD1 matching 7 bases. This CDR3 region has 14 residues. The V and J ends lost 6 bases and 7 bases, in that order; junction bases with no gene match: 8. CDR1 SNHLY and CDR2 FYNNEI come from the germline V gene. The DNA for the CDR3 is TGTGCCAGCAGCGTGGGACAGTTAGGCGGGGAGCTGTTTTTT. It yields the protein CASSVGQLGGELFF.

V gene TRBV9 combines with J gene TRBJ2-3, with D possibly being TRBD1 (5 bases). The CDR3 sequence is 13 residues long. Germline V gene sequence: CDR1 SGDLS, CDR2 YYNGEE. V shed 4 bases and J shed 3 bases, with 9 bases lying between them. CDR3 loop: CASSSHRTDTQYF. Here the CDR3 DNA reads TGTGCCAGCAGCTCCCACAGGACAGATACGCAGTATTTT.